Below, 10 T cell receptor beta chains from the same sample are listed, as sequenced in a study of shared clonotypes between healthy human individuals. Here immunoSEQ multiplex PCR was the method, and the copy in TCRdb shows in-frame clones only, minus some. The sample lists approximately 2,000,000 clones, around 93% occurring once. In the naive CD8 group, cells lacked CD45RO and were positively selected for CCR7, so terminally differentiated effector memory CD45RA+ cells were left out. Sequencing was done on a sample of naive CD8+ T cells from PBMCs. These receptors all stem from a man between 18 and 35 years old in good health. Some clones in this sample may be carry-over from other donors' samples.

The chain uses TRBV28 and TRBJ2-3, with 12 bases matching TRBD2. V gave up 5 bases and J gave up 2 bases; unmatched junction bases: 5. The CDR3 sequence is 16 residues long. Germline-derived CDR1 and CDR2 are MDHEN and SYDVKM. The CDR3 DNA sequence: TGTGCCAGCAGTCTACTAGCGGGAGGAACCACAGATACGCAGTATTTT. Amino acids: CASSLLAGGTTDTQYF.

A remark on this clone: Distinct nucleotide sequences in the sample also encode this CDR3. The chain uses TRBV27 and TRBJ2-2; D gene uncertain. Deletions cut 3 bases from V and 5 bases from J, with 7 bases between. CDR3 length: 13 residues. The germline gives CDR1 MNHEY, CDR2 SMNVEV (reference sequence). CDR3 sequence: CASSFGRTGELFF. As DNA, the CDR3 is TGTGCCAGCAGTTTTGGAAGAACCGGGGAGCTGTTTTTT.

The chain has TRBV5-6 and TRBJ2-3; D not resolved. The germline V gene encodes CDR1 SGHDT and CDR2 YYEEEE. Trimming took 4 bases from V and 7 from J, leaving 13 bases between them. The CDR3 contains 13 residues. The CDR3 region is CASSPPGAHTQYF. DNA for the CDR3: TGTGCCAGCAGCCCCCCGGGTGCACATACGCAGTATTTT.

This chain connects TRBV14 to TRBJ2-5; TRBD2 matches at 8 bases. With 4 bases clipped from V and 5 bases from J, the junction kept 6 bases outside the gene matches. Germline V gene data show CDR1 as SGHDN and CDR2 as FVKESK. There are 14 residues in the CDR3. The CDR3 loop is CASSLRGGGETQYF. CDR3 sequence (DNA): TGTGCCAGCAGCCTTCGTGGCGGGGGGGAGACCCAGTACTTC.

This chain connects TRBV7-9 to TRBJ2-7; D possibly corresponds to TRBD2 (5 bases). Trimming removed 5 bases at V and 6 bases at J, with 14 bases between. The germline CDR1 and CDR2 sequences are SEHNR and FQNEAQ (reference sequence). The CDR3 is 13 residues long. The CDR3 sequence is CASSPDSPVEQYF. The CDR3 nucleotides are TGTGCCAGCAGCCCGGACTCCCCCGTCGAGCAGTACTTC.

This clone was recorded only once. V usage is TRBV29-1 and J usage is TRBJ2-1, with 7 bases identical to TRBD2. Trimming cost V 4 bases and J 0 bases; bases outside gene matches: 3. This CDR3 is built from 14 residues. Germline loops: CDR1 SQVTM, CDR2 ANQGSEA. The CDR3 DNA reads TGCAGCGTTGCCGGCGGGGGCTCCTACAATGAGCAGTTCTTC. Encoded protein: CSVAGGGSYNEQFF.

The chain uses TRBV7-9 and TRBJ2-1, with TRBD2 identical over 10 bases. This CDR3 has 18 residues. CDR1 is SEHNR and CDR2 is FQNEAQ in the germline V gene (reference sequence). J lost 4 bases, V lost 0 bases, and 9 bases had no gene match. The CDR3 sequence: CASSLALGGLAAYNEQFF. CDR3 nucleotide sequence: TGTGCCAGCAGCTTAGCGTTGGGAGGACTAGCGGCATACAATGAGCAGTTCTTC.

The chain has TRBV10-3 and TRBJ1-1; D not certain. Trimming took off 6 bases at V and 0 bases at J, with 14 bases between the two ends. Germline assignment: CDR1 ENHRY and CDR2 SYGVKD. The CDR3 consists of 15 residues. The CDR3 loop is CAIRLEFSMNTEAFF. The CDR3 bases are TGTGCCATCAGGCTAGAGTTCAGTATGAACACTGAAGCTTTCTTT.

V usage is TRBV28 and J usage is TRBJ2-7; 8 bases align to TRBD2. The V segment lost 6 bases and the J segment 2 bases; nucleotides outside the gene matches: 6. The CDR3 has 14 amino acids. Germline V gene data show CDR1 as MDHEN and CDR2 as SYDVKM. CDR3 DNA sequence: TGTGCCAGCAGGGCTCGCGGGGGGACCTACGAGCAGTACTTC. Amino acid sequence: CASRARGGTYEQYF.

This chain joins TRBV5-4 and TRBJ2-1, with a weak D call TRBD1 (6 bases). Germline V CDR1 and CDR2: SGHNT, YYREEE (reference sequence). The V end lost 3 bases, the J end lost 10 bases, and 8 bases lay between the germline ends. The CDR3 covers 11 residues. The CDR3: CASSSTGEQFF. CDR3 sequence (DNA): TGTGCCAGCAGCTCTACAGGGGAGCAGTTCTTC.